This T cell receptor beta chain was retrieved from a study of T cell responses to AZD1222 COVID-19 vaccine. About the research overall: The analysis combined second doses at about 4 or about 12 weeks.

Profiled with immunoSEQ multiplex PCR; TCRdb holds only in-frame clones, not every one. The sample carries about 72,000 clones, around 90% recorded once. Germline V CDR1 and CDR2: SGDLS, YYNGEE. The CDR3 is made up of 14 amino acids. Trimming removed 3 bases at V and 4 bases at J, with 11 bases between. Comments on this clone: The antigen is not known.

Findings and caveats of the study: CD4 TCRs linked to vaccination spanned spike, dominating at 160-218 and 743-854. White British ancestry dominated among donors, who included more females, and clonal diversity was possibly underestimated.

The rearrangement links TRBV9 to TRBJ1-3; D perhaps matches TRBD1 (5 bases). This receptor was obtained from an adult in good health. Sequenced here: peripheral blood, sampled on day 0 of AZD1222 vaccination. For the CDR3, the DNA is TGTGCCAGCAGCGGTCCGGGGCTAGGAAACACCATATATTTT. Amino acid sequence: CASSGPGLGNTIYF. Together with reference TRBV9 and TRBJ1-3, the CDR3 gives the full variable domain: DSGVTQTPKHLITATGQRVTLRCSPRSGDLSVYWYQQSLDQGLQFLIQYYNGEERAKGNILERFSAQQFPDLHSELNLSSLELGDSALYFCASSGPGLGNTIYFGEGSWLTVV.